The TCR beta chain under discussion was sequenced for a study of T cells in Graves' hyperthyroidism and ophthalmopathy. TCR beta CDR3 region amplification was performed from RNA transcripts. A set of HTBI primers served as the primers for a first-round RT-PCR of the TCR CDR3. Each CDR3 protein gets one entry after TCRdb re-called the multiplex PCR reads with MiXCR. The table lists roughly 700,000 distinct CDR3 sequences, approximately 15% of them singletons. Germline loops: CDR1 MNHNS, CDR2 SASEGT. This CDR3 is built from 16 residues. V was clipped by 9 bases and J by 4 bases, with 19 bases between them.

The rearrangement uses TRBV6-1 and TRBJ1-6; D is uncertain. This receptor was obtained from a man aged 45-65 years with Graves' hyperthyroidism. The material sequenced was blood. The CDR3 nucleotides are TGTGCCAGTCCCCTACTTTGGGAGGCGTATAATTCACCCCTCCACTTT. The encoded protein is CASPLLWEAYNSPLHF.